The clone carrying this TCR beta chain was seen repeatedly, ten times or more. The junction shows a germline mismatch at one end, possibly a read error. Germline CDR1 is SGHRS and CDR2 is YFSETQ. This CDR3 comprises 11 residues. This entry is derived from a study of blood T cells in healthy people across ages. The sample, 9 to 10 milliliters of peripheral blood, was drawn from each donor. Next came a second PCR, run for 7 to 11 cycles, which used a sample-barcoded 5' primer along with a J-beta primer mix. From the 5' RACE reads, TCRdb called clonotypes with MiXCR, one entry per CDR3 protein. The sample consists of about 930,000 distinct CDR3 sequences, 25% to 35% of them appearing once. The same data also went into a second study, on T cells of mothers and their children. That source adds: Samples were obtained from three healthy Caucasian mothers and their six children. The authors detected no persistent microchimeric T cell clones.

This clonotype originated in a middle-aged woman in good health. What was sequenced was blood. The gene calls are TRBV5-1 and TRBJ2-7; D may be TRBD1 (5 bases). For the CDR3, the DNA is TGTGCCAGCAGCTCAGGGTACGAGCAGTACTTC. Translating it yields CASSSGYEQYF.